The 23 T cell receptor beta chains presented below share a single source sample, sequenced in a study of cytomegalovirus exposure and HLA in healthy donors. The PCR contained 60 Vbeta and 13 Jbeta primers. Data came from immunoSEQ multiplex PCR; TCRdb stores just in-frame clones and leaves some out. The table shows more than 150,000 clones, with 76% occurring only once. The specimen was PBMCs. These receptors all come from a man between 18 and 29 years old in good health and CMV-seronegative.

This chain joins TRBV6-1 and TRBJ2-3, with D possibly matching TRBD1 (5 bases). Germline V gives CDR1 MNHNS, CDR2 SASEGT. CDR3 size: 13 residues. Trimming removed 3 bases at V and 4 bases at J, with 8 bases between. The CDR3 region is CASSDLGPDTQYF. As DNA, the CDR3 is TGTGCCAGCAGTGATCTGGGGCCAGATACGCAGTATTTT.

The rearrangement links TRBV7-9 to TRBJ1-1, with 8 bases fitting TRBD1. Germline CDR1 SEHNR, CDR2 FQNEAQ (reference sequence). This CDR3 is 14 amino acids long. The trim removed 5 bases at V and 4 bases at J, leaving 6 bases unmatched. The CDR3 DNA follows: TGTGCCAGCAGCATGATGCAGGGGGCCACTGAAGCTTTCTTT. Its translation is CASSMMQGATEAFF.

This clone was detected once. CDR3 residues: CSVSSGLAIYF. The CDR3 nucleotides are TGCAGCGTTAGTAGCGGACTAGCGATTTACTTC. The V and J genes are TRBV29-1 and TRBJ2-5, with 9 bases lining up with TRBD2. The trim removed 5 bases at V and 14 bases at J, leaving 9 bases unmatched. Germline CDR1 is SQVTM and CDR2 is ANQGSEA. This CDR3 contains 11 residues.

This clone was counted between two and nine times. The V gene is TRBV19, the J gene TRBJ2-2; D might be TRBD2 (5 bases). Looked up from germline, CDR1 is LNHDA and CDR2 is SQIVND (reference sequence). V was cut by 5 bases and J by 2 bases, with 12 bases left in between. This CDR3 spans 15 amino acids. The CDR3 is CASSPAGVNTGELFF. Written as DNA, the CDR3 is TGTGCCAGTAGTCCCGCCGGGGTAAACACCGGGGAGCTGTTTTTT.

The CDR3 coding sequence is TGCAGCGTTTCTAGGGGCCTGAACACTGAAGCTTTCTTT. It is translated as CSVSRGLNTEAFF. This chain uses TRBV29-1 with TRBJ1-1; D possibly corresponds to TRBD1 (5 bases). Per germline, CDR1 SQVTM and CDR2 ANQGSEA. The CDR3 loop spans 13 amino acids. V gave up 5 bases and J gave up 0 bases, with 10 bases separating them.

The chain joins TRBV7-2 to TRBJ1-4; 7 bases align to TRBD1. The trim removed 4 bases at V and 7 bases at J, leaving 3 bases unmatched. CDR1 and CDR2 from the germline V gene are SGHTA and FQGNSA. This CDR3 is built from 13 residues. The CDR3 DNA reads as TGTGCCAGCAGCTCGACAGGGAGTGAAAAACTGTTTTTT. It specifies CASSSTGSEKLFF.

The chain is built from TRBV6-1 and TRBJ2-5; 7 bases agree with TRBD1. V was clipped by 4 bases and J by 5 bases; unmatched bases: 4. Germline CDR1 reads MNHNS; CDR2 reads SASEGT. This CDR3 is built from 13 residues. CDR3 in amino acids: CASSGDRAETQYF. CDR3 DNA sequence: TGTGCCAGCAGTGGAGACAGGGCGGAGACCCAGTACTTC.

This chain links TRBV19 with TRBJ1-2; possibly TRBD1 for D (5 bases). Germline-derived CDR1 and CDR2 are LNHDA and SQIVND (reference sequence). V dropped 6 bases and J dropped 4 bases, with 12 bases sitting between them. The CDR3 contains 13 residues. CDR3 loop: CASRRGESYGYTF. The CDR3 nucleotides are TGTGCCAGTAGGCGGGGCGAAAGCTATGGCTACACCTTC.

The J gene is TRBJ1-2, the V gene TRBV6-5, with D possibly matching TRBD1 (5 bases). Trimming cost V 6 bases and J 6 bases, with 14 bases left between them. CDR1 is MNHEY and CDR2 is SVGAGI in the germline V gene. The CDR3 is 13 amino acids. The CDR3, as DNA: TGTGCCAGCAGCCAGGGAGGGAAGGATGGCTACACCTTC. This sequence encodes CASSQGGKDGYTF.

This clone was seen once. V and J are TRBV11-3 and TRBJ2-7; D not resolved. CDR3 length: 14 amino acids. The germline V gene encodes CDR1 SGHNT and CDR2 YENEEA. V was clipped by 5 bases and J by 1 base, with 12 bases between them. Here the CDR3 reads CASSPKGRSYEQYF. CDR3 DNA: TGTGCCAGCAGCCCCAAAGGCAGGTCCTACGAGCAGTACTTC.

The chain uses TRBV9 and TRBJ2-5; D is possibly TRBD2 (5 bases). The V end was cut by 4 bases, the J end by 4 bases, with 20 bases between. This CDR3 has 16 amino acids. The germline V gene encodes CDR1 SGDLS and CDR2 YYNGEE. The CDR3 sequence is CASSPGLSNGLETQYF. CDR3 bases: TGTGCCAGCAGCCCCGGACTGAGTAACGGCCTAGAGACCCAGTACTTC. Full variable domain (remainder filled in from reference TRBV9 and TRBJ2-5): DSGVTQTPKHLITATGQRVTLRCSPRSGDLSVYWYQQSLDQGLQFLIQYYNGEERAKGNILERFSAQQFPDLHSELNLSSLELGDSALYFCASSPGLSNGLETQYFGPGTRLLVL.

The rearrangement uses TRBV30 and TRBJ1-2; D possibly corresponds to TRBD1 (6 bases). The V end was cut by 4 bases, the J end by 4 bases, with 7 bases between. This CDR3 is built from 11 residues. Germline V lookup: CDR1 GTSNPN, CDR2 SVGIG (reference sequence). The CDR3, as DNA: TGTGCCTGGAACAGGGCCTATGGCTACACCTTC. Encoded protein: CAWNRAYGYTF.

The rearrangement links TRBV10-2 to TRBJ2-1, with TRBD2 matching over 14 bases. With V trimmed by 6 bases and J by 10 bases, 5 bases remained unmatched. The germline V gene has CDR1 WSHSY and CDR2 SAAADI. This CDR3 region has 14 residues. CDR3 in amino acids: CASRGLAGVWEQFF. CDR3 DNA sequence: TGCGCCAGCAGGGGACTAGCGGGAGTTTGGGAGCAGTTCTTC.

The genes are TRBV6-6 and TRBJ2-2, with D possibly matching TRBD2 (7 bases). This CDR3 comprises 14 residues. In germline, CDR1 is MNHNY, CDR2 SVGAGI (reference sequence). V lost 7 bases, J lost 0 bases, and 9 bases lay in between. The CDR3 spells CASKGGANTGELFF. The DNA of the CDR3 is TGTGCCAGCAAGGGGGGGGCGAACACCGGGGAGCTGTTTTTT.

The rearrangement uses TRBV15 and TRBJ1-5; D ambiguous. Germline V gives CDR1 LNHNV, CDR2 YYDKDF (reference sequence). This CDR3 has 12 residues. Trimming left V 2 bases short and J 5 bases short, with 4 bases between. Here the CDR3 DNA reads TGTGCCACCAGCAGATCTTATCAGCCCCAGCATTTT. This sequence encodes CATSRSYQPQHF.

The rearrangement links TRBV27 to TRBJ2-3; a possible D gene is TRBD2 (6 bases). This CDR3 has 13 residues. Germline-derived CDR1 and CDR2 are MNHEY and SMNVEV (reference sequence). The V end lost 7 bases, the J end lost 1 base, and 9 bases lay between the germline ends. The CDR3 spells CASTPGGTDTQYF. The CDR3 nucleotides are TGTGCCAGCACGCCGGGGGGCACAGATACGCAGTATTTT.

This chain uses TRBV5-1 with TRBJ2-3, with 7 nucleotides matching TRBD1. J lost 1 base, V lost 3 bases, and 2 bases had no gene match. Germline CDR1 reads SGHRS; CDR2 reads YFSETQ. The CDR3 totals 14 residues. In DNA, the CDR3 is TGCGCCAGCAGCTCAGGGACAGGCACAGATACGCAGTATTTT. Amino acids: CASSSGTGTDTQYF.

The rearrangement joins TRBV19 to TRBJ2-2; TRBD2 agrees at 8 bases. In germline, CDR1 is LNHDA, CDR2 SQIVND (reference sequence). J was trimmed by 5 bases and V by 3 bases; bases with no gene match: 5. The CDR3 contains 15 residues. The CDR3 sequence: CASSMSGGSTGELFF. In nucleotides, the CDR3 is TGTGCCAGTAGTATGAGCGGGGGAAGTACCGGGGAGCTGTTTTTT.

V is TRBV29-1 and J is TRBJ2-7, with 11 bases identical to TRBD1. This CDR3 is built from 15 residues. Germline CDR1 SQVTM, CDR2 ANQGSEA. Unmatched junction bases numbered 8, after V lost 3 bases and J lost 4 bases. The CDR3 DNA sequence: TGCAGCGTTGACGGGGGGACAGGGGGTATGTACGAGCAGTACTTC. As protein: CSVDGGTGGMYEQYF.

The chain couples TRBV7-9 to TRBJ1-4; D is ambiguous. Deletions cut 2 bases from V and 3 bases from J, with 10 bases between. CDR1 SEHNR and CDR2 FQNEAQ come from the germline V gene (reference sequence). The CDR3 spans 15 residues. As DNA, the CDR3 is TGTGCCAGCAGCTTAAAAGAGCTTGCTAATGAAAAACTGTTTTTT. Residues: CASSLKELANEKLFF. Filled out from reference TRBV7-9 and TRBJ1-4, the complete variable domain reads DTGVSQNPRHKITKRGQNVTFRCDPISEHNRLYWYRQTLGQGPEFLTYFQNEAQLEKSRLLSDRFSAERPKGSFSTLEIQRTEQGDSAMYLCASSLKELANEKLFFGSGTQLSVL.

CDR3 sequence (DNA): TGTGCCAGGGACCGGACTAGCGGGTCCTACGAGCAGTACTTC. It yields the protein CARDRTSGSYEQYF. The chain uses TRBV6-5 and TRBJ2-7; 11 bases are a match to TRBD2. Germline V CDR1 and CDR2: MNHEY, SVGAGI. The V gene end was trimmed by 9 bases and the J gene end by 1 base; junction bases not matched to a gene: 5. The CDR3 runs 14 residues.

V is TRBV11-3 and J is TRBJ2-3; 10 bases map to TRBD2. The CDR3 runs to 18 residues. Germline V CDR1 and CDR2: SGHNT, YENEEA. Trimming took 5 bases from V and 0 from J; bases not matched to a gene: 11. CDR3 in DNA: TGTGCCAGCAGCCTCCGGGCTAGCGGGAGCACTAGCACAGATACGCAGTATTTT. Translated, it gives CASSLRASGSTSTDTQYF.

Regarding this clone: Germline and junction disagree at one end, which may indicate a read error. This chain uses TRBV15 with TRBJ1-5; D might be TRBD1 (6 bases). Germline loops: CDR1 LNHNV, CDR2 YYDKDF (reference sequence). This CDR3 has 13 amino acids. CDR3 bases: TGTGCCACAAGCAAGGGGGGGAACCAGCCCCAGCATTTT. This codes for CATSKGGNQPQHF.